The 7 T cell receptor beta chains in this list originate from one sample, sequenced in a study of OX40 agonist ivuxolimab in advanced cancers. The assay was immunoSEQ multiplex PCR, and TCRdb's table has in-frame clones only and misses some. The repertoire holds roughly 82,000 clones, with 70% to 90% as singletons. This specimen consisted of CD4+ or CD8+ T cells sorted from blood, obtained in a trial of the OX40 agonist ivuxolimab. These receptors all come from an adult with an advanced solid tumor such as melanoma, head and neck, liver or kidney cancer.

This clone has a single count. Within the sample, other DNA sequences also encode this same CDR3. The chain recombines TRBV6-1 with TRBJ2-5; unclear D gene. Germline CDR1 and CDR2: MNHNS and SASEGT. The V and J ends lost 7 bases and 5 bases respectively, with 11 bases between them. This CDR3 is built from 12 residues. The CDR3 sequence: CASTSLGETQYF. CDR3 bases: TGTGCCAGCACCAGCCTAGGGGAGACCCAGTACTTC.

The V gene is TRBV7-3, the J gene TRBJ1-1; D not resolved. Per germline, CDR1 SGHTA and CDR2 FQGTGA. Trimming shortened V by 0 bases and J by 2 bases, and 7 bases separated the two germline ends. The CDR3 runs to 14 residues. The CDR3 region is CASSLTGYNTEAFF. For the CDR3, the DNA is TGTGCCAGCAGCTTAACGGGGTACAACACTGAAGCTTTCTTT.

V is TRBV21-1 and J is TRBJ2-5; the table gives TRBD1 as D, unverified against the DNA. TRBV21-1 is a known pseudogene. The CDR3 is 15 amino acids. DNA of the CDR3: TGTGCCAGCAGCAAAGGGGCGAACTTCCAAGAGACCCAGTACTTC. Amino acids: CASSKGANFQETQYF.

The chain links TRBV5-4 to TRBJ2-3; 7 bases align to TRBD1. Looked up from germline, CDR1 is SGHNT and CDR2 is YYREEE (reference sequence). The CDR3 is 16 amino acids. Unmatched junction bases numbered 8, after V lost 4 bases and J lost 0 bases. CDR3 amino acids: CASSGGQLSSTDTQYF. Here the CDR3 DNA reads TGTGCCAGCAGCGGGGGACAGCTCTCTAGCACAGATACGCAGTATTTT.

The chain recombines TRBV12-5 with TRBJ1-2; D not certain. V was cut by 4 bases and J by 1 base, with 7 bases left in between. This CDR3 is 13 amino acids long. Germline V CDR1 and CDR2: LGHNT, FRNRAP. CDR3 region: CASGSTNNYGYTF. CDR3 DNA sequence: TGTGCTAGTGGTTCCACCAATAACTATGGCTACACCTTC.

The rearrangement joins TRBV5-1 to TRBJ1-4; 9 nucleotides line up with TRBD1. CDR3 length equals 14 residues. Trimming took 5 bases from V and 8 from J; bases not matched to a gene: 7. The V gene's germline CDR1 is SGHRS and CDR2 YFSETQ. CDR3 coding DNA: TGCGCCAGCAGTGCGACAGGGGGAGGAGAAAAACTGTTTTTT. It is translated as CASSATGGGEKLFF.

The chain links TRBV18 to TRBJ1-3; 10 nucleotides align to TRBD1. The CDR3 loop spans 17 amino acids. Trimming removed 4 bases from V and 1 base from J; junction bases left unmatched: 7. Germline CDR1 and CDR2: KGHSH and LQKENI. The CDR3 nucleotides are TGTGCCAGCTCACGCTGGACAGGGGGAGTATCTGGAAACACCATATATTTT. This sequence encodes CASSRWTGGVSGNTIYF. The variable domain in full, with the rest retrieved from reference TRBV18 and TRBJ1-3, is NAGVMQNPRHLVRRRGQEARLRCSPMKGHSHVYWYRQLPEEGLKFMVYLQKENIIDESGMPKERFSAEFPKEGPSILRIQQVVRGDSAAYFCASSRWTGGVSGNTIYFGEGSWLTVV.